Below are 20 T cell receptor beta chains sequenced from a single sample in a study of blood T cell repertoires in COVID-19. The table came from immunoSEQ multiplex PCR; TCRdb's copy has only in-frame clones and leaves some out. The data contain approximately 120,000 clones, around four fifths of them singletons. The sequencing input was peripheral blood. Every receptor here comes from a man older than 75 with active or convalescent COVID-19.

J is TRBJ2-2 and V is TRBV7-2; 9 bases align to TRBD2. Germline V gene data show CDR1 as SGHTA and CDR2 as FQGNSA. V dropped 6 bases and J dropped 2; count of bases not matched to a gene: 4. The CDR3 has 15 amino acids. The CDR3: CASRTSGLNTGELFF. CDR3 nucleotides: TGTGCCAGCAGAACTAGCGGGCTAAACACCGGGGAGCTGTTTTTT. Using reference TRBV7-2 and TRBJ2-2 for the parts outside the CDR3, the full variable domain is GAGVSQSPSNKVTEKGKDVELRCDPISGHTALYWYRQSLGQGLEFLIYFQGNSAPDKSGLPSDRFSAERTGGSVSTLTIQRTQQEDSAVYLCASRTSGLNTGELFFGEGSRLTVL.

This clone was observed once. The chain carries TRBV6-1 and TRBJ2-1; D is possibly TRBD1 (6 bases). Per germline, CDR1 MNHNS and CDR2 SASEGT. The CDR3 spans 15 residues. Trimming removed 2 bases at V and 4 bases at J, with 12 bases between. The chain's CDR3 is CASSELRDTYNEQFF. CDR3 coding DNA: TGTGCCAGCAGTGAACTACGGGACACTTACAATGAGCAGTTCTTC.

The chain combines TRBV12-3 or TRBV12-4 with TRBJ1-5; 8 nucleotides match TRBD1. V gave up 5 bases and J gave up 12 bases; unmatched junction bases: 9. This CDR3 contains 13 residues. For the CDR3, the DNA is TGTGCCAGCAGTCCAACAGGGGGAAATCTCCAGCATTTT. This translates into CASSPTGGNLQHF.

This clone showed up just a few times. CDR3: CASSQQGSGANVLTF. The CDR3 coding sequence is TGCGCCAGCAGCCAGCAGGGCTCTGGGGCCAACGTCCTGACTTTC. The V and J genes are TRBV4-3 and TRBJ2-6; possibly TRBD1 for D (5 bases). Trimming cost V 3 bases and J 0 bases, with 6 bases left between them. CDR1 and CDR2 from the germline V gene are LGHNA and YSLEER. The CDR3 runs 15 residues.

This rearrangement joins TRBV2 to TRBJ2-7; TRBD1 matches at 9 bases. Trimming cost V 4 bases and J 4 bases; bases outside gene matches: 8. This CDR3 has 15 residues. From germline, CDR1 is SNHLY and CDR2 FYNNEI. CDR3 sequence reads: CASSAEPGQGYEQYF. CDR3 DNA sequence: TGTGCCAGCAGTGCAGAGCCGGGACAGGGTTACGAGCAGTACTTC.

In its sample, this clone was seen a few times. The chain carries TRBV27 and TRBJ2-6; no clear D. The V end was cut by 8 bases, the J end by 4 bases, with 12 bases between. The CDR3 totals 14 residues. Germline assignment: CDR1 MNHEY and CDR2 SMNVEV (reference sequence). The CDR3 loop is CASGARWGANVLTF. DNA of the CDR3: TGTGCCAGCGGAGCCCGGTGGGGGGCCAACGTCCTGACTTTC.

This chain connects TRBV5-5 to TRBJ1-2; the match to TRBD1 covers 8 bases. V dropped 3 bases and J dropped 7; count of bases not matched to a gene: 11. Germline V lookup: CDR1 SGHKS, CDR2 YYEKEE (reference sequence). This CDR3 contains 15 residues. As DNA, the CDR3 is TGTGCCAGCAGCTCCGGACAGGGTAAAGTAACTGGCTACACCTTC. Its protein is CASSSGQGKVTGYTF.

The chain is built from TRBV18 and TRBJ2-3, with 7 bases identical to TRBD1. The trim removed 4 bases at V and 4 bases at J, leaving 2 bases unmatched. Germline V gives CDR1 KGHSH, CDR2 LQKENI. This CDR3 region has 13 residues. In DNA, the CDR3 is TGTGCCAGCTCACGCGGACAGGCAGATACGCAGTATTTT. Translation gives CASSRGQADTQYF.

The chain is built from TRBV4-3 and TRBJ1-1; 8 bases match TRBD1. Germline trimming cut 4 bases from V and 4 bases from J; bases unmatched to any gene: 2. This CDR3 comprises 13 residues. The germline V gene has CDR1 LGHNA and CDR2 YSLEER. CDR3 region: CASSLTGGTEAFF. In nucleotides, the CDR3 is TGCGCCAGCAGCCTAACAGGGGGCACTGAAGCTTTCTTT.

The J gene is TRBJ1-5, the V gene TRBV7-2; no reliable D call. Germline assignment: CDR1 SGHTA and CDR2 FQGNSA. V was clipped by 7 bases and J by 11 bases, with 18 bases between them. The CDR3 contains 13 residues. The CDR3 sequence: CASTQGPSGSQHF. In DNA, the CDR3 is TGTGCCAGCACTCAAGGGCCGAGCGGGTCCCAGCATTTT.

The rearrangement joins TRBV5-6 to TRBJ2-3; D remains unclear. Deletions cut 2 bases from V and 4 bases from J, with 5 bases between. The CDR3 totals 12 residues. From germline, CDR1 is SGHDT and CDR2 YYEEEE. The CDR3 region is CASSFVSDTQYF. CDR3 sequence (DNA): TGTGCCAGCAGCTTCGTTTCAGATACGCAGTATTTT.

This sequence joins TRBV10-3 and TRBJ2-7; 8 nucleotides match TRBD1. This CDR3 comprises 12 residues. Germline CDR1 is ENHRY and CDR2 is SYGVKD. V shed 4 bases and J 9 bases; nucleotides not matched to a gene: 5. CDR3 loop: CAISADRAVQYF. DNA for the CDR3: TGTGCCATCAGTGCGGACAGGGCAGTGCAGTACTTC.

The chain links TRBV29-1 to TRBJ1-2; D gene ambiguous. Germline-derived CDR1 and CDR2 are SQVTM and ANQGSEA. The length of the CDR3 is 14 residues. V shed 3 bases and J shed 8 bases, with 19 bases lying between them. The CDR3 loop is CSVDSGSTRRGYTF. The CDR3 coding sequence is TGCAGCGTTGACAGCGGCTCGACCAGGCGGGGCTACACCTTC.

The DNA of the CDR3 is TGCGCCAGCAGCGTTACAGGGGACTCCTACGAGCAGTACTTC. This translates into CASSVTGDSYEQYF. The chain links TRBV5-1 to TRBJ2-7; 7 bases agree with TRBD1. CDR1 and CDR2 (germline): SGHRS, YFSETQ. This CDR3 spans 14 amino acids. V dropped 4 bases and J dropped 0; count of bases not matched to a gene: 4.

The chain carries TRBV6-5 and TRBJ1-6; 10 nucleotides align to TRBD1. The CDR3 consists of 13 residues. Germline CDR1 reads MNHEY; CDR2 reads SVGAGI. The V and J ends lost 6 bases and 7 bases, in that order; junction bases with no gene match: 0. This CDR3 reads CASRGQGNSPLHF. CDR3 nucleotide sequence: TGTGCCAGCAGGGGACAGGGGAATTCACCCCTCCACTTT.

A single count supports this clone. This chain connects TRBV2 to TRBJ2-7; D possibly corresponds to TRBD1 (5 bases). The ends were cut back, 2 bases at V and 4 bases at J, with 9 bases in the middle. Germline lookup yields CDR1 SNHLY and CDR2 FYNNEI. The length of the CDR3 is 13 residues. The CDR3 DNA is TGTGCCAGCAGTGAACCAGGGTTATACGAGCAGTACTTC. This codes for CASSEPGLYEQYF. Full variable domain (outside the CDR3, taken from reference TRBV2 and TRBJ2-7): EPEVTQTPSHQVTQMGQEVILRCVPISNHLYFYWYRQILGQKVEFLVSFYNNEISEKSEIFDDQFSVERPDGSNFTLKIRSTKLEDSAMYFCASSEPGLYEQYFGPGTRLTVT.

The chain employs TRBV5-1 and TRBJ1-1; TRBD1 might be the D (6 bases). Per germline, CDR1 SGHRS and CDR2 YFSETQ. V lost 4 bases, J lost 3 bases, and 16 bases lay in between. There are 15 residues in the CDR3. Written as DNA, the CDR3 is TGCGCCAGCAGCCCCGGCCCCAGGGGTGACACTGAAGCTTTCTTT. Its translation is CASSPGPRGDTEAFF.

The V gene is TRBV11-2, the J gene TRBJ2-3; D perhaps matches TRBD1 (5 bases). The CDR3 totals 16 residues. Trimming took off 3 bases at V and 2 bases at J, with 15 bases between the two ends. Germline CDR1 and CDR2: SGHAT and FQNNGV. The CDR3 sequence: CASSFTSRGPTDTQYF. The DNA of the CDR3 is TGTGCCAGCAGCTTTACCTCTAGGGGTCCCACAGATACGCAGTATTTT.

V usage is TRBV14 and J usage is TRBJ1-1; D remains unclear. This CDR3 is 15 amino acids long. V lost 2 bases, J lost 0 bases, and 10 bases lay in between. Germline values: CDR1 SGHDN, CDR2 FVKESK. The DNA of the CDR3 is TGTGCCAGCAGCCAACAACTGGGCCTGAACACTGAAGCTTTCTTT. Protein sequence: CASSQQLGLNTEAFF.

In DNA form, the CDR3 reads TGCGCCAGCAGCCAAGATGGGCTAGCGGGGGGACGCTTTGAGCAGTACTTC. Residues: CASSQDGLAGGRFEQYF. The J gene is TRBJ2-7, the V gene TRBV4-1; TRBD2 agrees at 11 bases. Germline CDR1 MGHRA, CDR2 YSYEKL. Trimming took 0 bases from V and 7 from J; bases not matched to a gene: 11. This CDR3 has 17 residues.